This is a list of T cell receptor beta chains from one sample in a study of shared clonotypes between healthy human individuals. Libraries were prepared by immunoSEQ multiplex PCR; TCRdb keeps only in-frame clonotypes and omits some of them. Of millions of clones listed, 85% to 95% are singletons. The sequencing input was naive CD4+ T cells from PBMCs. The receptors derive from a man between 18 and 35 years old in good health. Some clones in this sample may be carry-over from other donors' samples. CDR3s leave out the opening cysteine and the closing phenylalanine or tryptophan.

J | V | CDR3
TRBJ2-7 | TRBV4-1 | ASSQEYGQGTHEQY
TRBJ1-1 | TRBV6-1 | ASSVLYTEAF
TRBJ1-2 | TRBV2 | ASCRDAPQGYT
TRBJ2-5 | TRBV4-1 | ASSIQGGVQETQY
TRBJ2-7 | TRBV14 | ASSQEFRAEQY
TRBJ1-5 | TRBV27 | ASSLSKGSNQPQH
TRBJ2-1 | TRBV18 | ASSPAGGDNEQF
TRBJ2-2 | TRBV5-1 | ASALVALAGTGELF
TRBJ2-7 | TRBV14 | ASSPRLEPREQY
TRBJ2-1 | TRBV7-3 | ASSVRDSNSYNEQF
TRBJ1-2 | TRBV19 | ASRPQRANYGYT
TRBJ1-2 | TRBV5-4 | ASSWGDEVNLWRGYT
TRBJ2-4 | TRBV15 | ATSVGIRELAKNIQY
TRBJ1-3 | TRBV10-3 | AISPGQISGNTIY
TRBJ1-5 | TRBV11-2 | ASSFSGRQPQH
TRBJ2-2 | TRBV5-4 | ASNGPYTGELF
TRBJ1-4 | TRBV5-1 | ASSLMDRAEKLF
TRBJ1-1 | TRBV10-3 | AISEYMNTEAF
TRBJ1-2 | TRBV4-1 | ASSQDGHYGYT
TRBJ2-1 | TRBV27 | ASSSLAGGHYEQF
TRBJ2-5 | TRBV18 | ASSPRISSQETQY
TRBJ2-1 | TRBV7-9 | ASSLAPTGGPYNEQF
TRBJ2-2 | TRBV9 | ASSVSEGRTGELF
TRBJ1-1 | TRBV19 | ASSINQGPNDEAF
TRBJ1-2 | TRBV2 | ASTTNYGYT
TRBJ2-1 | TRBV18 | ASSSGLAGGQPDFNEQF
TRBJ1-1 | TRBV5-1 | ASSLGGLNTEAF
TRBJ1-2 | TRBV7-9 | ASSRGQGAGGYT
TRBJ2-1 | TRBV5-1 | ASGELSSYNEQF
TRBJ1-1 | TRBV5-8 | ASRYRDRGMNTEAF
TRBJ2-5 | TRBV6-6 | ASSPPGARGETQY
TRBJ2-1 | TRBV7-3 | ASSLLPVSYNEQF
TRBJ1-1 | TRBV5-4 | ASSSSGIVRVEAF
TRBJ2-7 | TRBV6-6 | ASMSAGTDPYEQY
TRBJ2-7 | TRBV11-1 | ASRGEGTYEQY
TRBJ1-2 | TRBV7-9 | ASSLAGGAYGYT
TRBJ2-6 | TRBV19 | ASSIPPGRAGANVLT